Here is one TCR beta chain with its context. The read ends 3 residues before the CDR3 terminus; that terminus is restored from the germline J gene. The entry originates in a study of T cells in women clearing cervical HPV infection. Produced via immunoSEQ multiplex PCR; TCRdb's table is partial and in-frame only. This repertoire comprises around 31,000 clones; its ten largest clones make up around 4%. Germline lookup yields CDR1 DFQATT and CDR2 SNEGSKA (reference sequence). Trimming removed 2 bases from V and 4 bases from J, with 12 bases in between. This CDR3 contains 14 residues. The source is a woman between 18 and 69 years old with a cervical HPV16 infection that either progressed to CIN3+ or cleared (not recorded which). The gene calls are TRBV20-1 and TRBJ2-1; D may be TRBD2 (6 bases). The specimen was blood buffy coat. The CDR3 loop is CSARRAGGYNEQFF. CDR3 bases read: TGCAGTGCTAGAAGAGCGGGCGGATACAATGAG.